Below are 2 T cell receptor beta chains sequenced from a single sample in a study of cytomegalovirus exposure and HLA in healthy donors. In the PCR, 60 Vbeta and 13 Jbeta primers were used. Here immunoSEQ multiplex PCR was the method, and the copy in TCRdb shows in-frame clones only, minus some. The data hold around 150,000 clones, with about 88% observed a single time. The sequenced sample consisted of PBMCs. Source of these receptors: a young man in good health and CMV-seropositive.

The CDR3 coding sequence is TGCGCCAGCAGCTTGCGGTTGGGAGGGGACACTGAAGCTTTCTTT. This encodes CASSLRLGGDTEAFF. This chain joins TRBV5-1 and TRBJ1-1; D may be TRBD1 (5 bases). CDR3 size: 15 residues. Germline V CDR1 and CDR2: SGHRS, YFSETQ. Trimming took 1 base from V and 3 from J, leaving 13 bases between them. The whole variable domain, remainder taken from reference TRBV5-1 and TRBJ1-1, is KAGVTQTPRYLIKTRGQQVTLSCSPISGHRSVSWYQQTPGQGLQFLFEYFSETQRNKGNFPGRFSGRQFSNSRSEMNVSTLELGDSALYLCASSLRLGGDTEAFFGQGTRLTVV.

This clone occurred once. This chain connects TRBV9 to TRBJ2-1; TRBD1 agrees at 7 bases. The CDR3 loop spans 15 amino acids. V dropped 7 bases and J dropped 0; count of bases not matched to a gene: 7. CDR1 SGDLS and CDR2 YYNGEE come from the germline V gene. This chain's CDR3 is CASGPTGSSYNEQFF. DNA for the CDR3: TGTGCCAGCGGCCCGACAGGGAGCTCCTACAATGAGCAGTTCTTC.